Below are 24 T cell receptor beta chains sequenced from a single sample in a study of T-cell memory formation after mild COVID-19 (dated by TCRdb to the early 2020s). Libraries came from 5' RACE. The sample was run on an Illumina NovaSeq 6000. In TCRdb, the public reads were trimmed at Q25 with fastp and aligned with MiXCR, with productive beta chains retained. Rows with a matching CDR3 protein are joined into one entry that keeps the most common DNA and genes. The sample table lists about 45,000 distinct CDR3 sequences, 7.3% of them with a count of one. 1.4% to 1.5% of the sample is in the top ten clones. The source material was PBMCs or a T cell subset sorted from them (not recorded which). The source of these receptors is a young man who had mild COVID-19 (a few samples of this study predate the infection). The sample titles of this study are shuffled in the database, so cell type and time point are left out; the donor was told from shared clones.

This clonotype has ten or more counts. The rearrangement links TRBV12-3 or TRBV12-4 to TRBJ2-2, with 8 bases identical to TRBD1. There are 16 residues in the CDR3. V gave up 2 bases and J gave up 6 bases; unmatched junction bases: 8. CDR3 sequence: CASSLQGAAVAGELFF. For the CDR3, the DNA is TGTGCCAGCAGTTTACAGGGGGCAGCGGTAGCCGGGGAGCTGTTTTTT.

This clonotype appeared many times. V gene TRBV7-9 combines with J gene TRBJ1-2; weak D call: TRBD1 (5 bases). V lost 3 bases and J lost 7, with 9 bases in between. The CDR3 totals 12 residues. Germline V gene lookup returns CDR1 SEHNR and CDR2 FQNEAQ (reference sequence). The CDR3 sequence: CASSFSGGGYTF. DNA for the CDR3: TGTGCCAGCAGCTTTAGCGGGGGTGGCTACACCTTC.

There are a few counts of this clonotype. The V gene is TRBV5-6, the J gene TRBJ1-5; perhaps TRBD1 as D (5 bases). Germline V gene sequence: CDR1 SGHDT, CDR2 YYEEEE. V was cut by 2 bases and J by 3 bases, with 27 bases left in between. The CDR3 consists of 20 residues. The CDR3 sequence: CASSLTSGTFTRDLNQPQHF. The CDR3 region has the DNA TGTGCCAGCAGCTTAACTTCCGGAACCTTCACCCGGGACCTCAATCAGCCCCAGCATTTT. Filled out from reference TRBV5-6 and TRBJ1-5, the complete variable domain reads DAGVTQSPTHLIKTRGQQVTLRCSPKSGHDTVSWYQQALGQGPQFIFQYYEEEERQRGNFPDRFSGHQFPNYSSELNVNALLLGDSALYLCASSLTSGTFTRDLNQPQHFGDGTRLSIL.

This clonotype was found many times. This chain links TRBV5-6 with TRBJ1-2; the D gene is possibly TRBD1 (5 bases). The CDR3 runs to 15 residues. Trimming removed 0 bases from V and 5 bases from J, with 14 bases in between. Germline CDR1 and CDR2: SGHDT and YYEEEE. CDR3 coding DNA: TGTGCCAGCAGCTTGGACGGGACGGTCGAGTATGGCTACACCTTC. This encodes CASSLDGTVEYGYTF.

This clonotype was picked up many times. A read error may produce the germline difference seen at one junction end. The rearrangement links TRBV12-3 or TRBV12-4 to TRBJ2-2; TRBD2 might be the D (6 bases). The CDR3 has 16 residues. CDR3: CASKESGGTNTGELFF. CDR3 nucleotides: TGTGCCAGCAAAGAGTCCGGGGGAACCAACACCGGCGAGCTGTTTTTT.

This clonotype was recorded many times. The chain has TRBV4-1 and TRBJ2-6; D possibly uses TRBD1 or TRBD2 (5 bases each). The ends were cut back, 4 bases at V and 0 bases at J, with 16 bases in the middle. The CDR3 has 18 residues. Per the germline V gene, CDR1 is MGHRA and CDR2 is YSYEKL. CDR3 amino acids: CASSRKPGRVSGANVLTF. CDR3 DNA sequence: TGCGCCAGCAGCCGGAAGCCGGGACGGGTCTCTGGGGCCAACGTCCTGACTTTC.

The rearrangement joins TRBV5-1 to TRBJ2-5; 10 bases match TRBD2. V shed 0 bases, J shed 0 bases, and the junction held 8 bases outside the gene matches. The germline V gene has CDR1 SGHRS and CDR2 YFSETQ. This CDR3 has 18 residues. DNA for the CDR3: TGCGCCAGCAGCTTGGAACCTAGCGGGGGCCAGTACCAAGAGACCCAGTACTTC. Amino acid sequence: CASSLEPSGGQYQETQYF.

This clonotype was seen many times. This sequence joins TRBV7-9 and TRBJ1-2; 8 positions agree with TRBD1. With 3 bases clipped from V and 8 bases from J, the junction kept 17 bases outside the gene matches. Germline lookup yields CDR1 SEHNR and CDR2 FQNEAQ (reference sequence). The CDR3 loop spans 17 amino acids. For the CDR3, the DNA is TGTGCCAGCAGCTTCGCGCCTATAACGACAGGGGTGAAAGGCTACACCTTC. Its protein product is CASSFAPITTGVKGYTF.

This clonotype was counted at least ten times. The chain combines TRBV7-2 with TRBJ1-2; possibly TRBD1 for D (5 bases). Per germline, CDR1 SGHTA and CDR2 FQGNSA. Trimming cost V 2 bases and J 8 bases, with 6 bases left between them. The CDR3 is 11 residues long. The CDR3 here is CASSLRDGYTF. CDR3 nucleotide sequence: TGTGCCAGCAGCTTAAGGGACGGCTACACCTTC.

The chain links TRBV30 to TRBJ1-5; D is perhaps TRBD1 (5 bases). This CDR3 has 14 residues. Per germline, CDR1 GTSNPN and CDR2 SVGIG (reference sequence). V was clipped by 5 bases and J by 2 bases, with 13 bases between them. In nucleotides, the CDR3 is TGTGCCTGGGCCCAGGGAGGTGGCAATCAGCCCCAGCATTTT. This gives the protein CAWAQGGGNQPQHF. Full variable domain (remainder filled in from reference TRBV30 and TRBJ1-5): SQTIHQWPATLVQPVGSPLSLECTVEGTSNPNLYWYRQAAGRGLQLLFYSVGIGQISSEVPQNLSASRPQDRQFILSSKKLLLSDSGFYLCAWAQGGGNQPQHFGDGTRLSIL.

V and J are TRBV7-8 and TRBJ2-5; TRBD2 matches 13 bases. The CDR3 consists of 16 residues. Germline V gives CDR1 SGHVS, CDR2 FQNEAQ. Unmatched junction bases numbered 7, after V lost 5 bases and J lost 4 bases. The CDR3 sequence: CASSPRLAGGGETQYF. The CDR3 nucleotides are TGTGCCAGCAGCCCGCGACTAGCGGGGGGTGGAGAGACCCAGTACTTC.

The chain combines TRBV24-1 with TRBJ2-1; TRBD1 or TRBD2 may be the D gene (5 bases each). The germline gives CDR1 KGHDR, CDR2 SFDVKD. The CDR3 is 16 residues long. V lost 4 bases to trimming and J lost 6 bases, with 18 bases between them. The DNA for the CDR3 is TGTGCCACCAGTGACCCGTGGGACCATCCAACCAATGAGCAGTTCTTC. It specifies CATSDPWDHPTNEQFF.

The chain uses TRBV6-2 or TRBV6-3 and TRBJ2-7; 12 bases map to TRBD1. The germline V gene has CDR1 MNHEY and CDR2 SVGEGT. V lost 6 bases, J lost 6 bases, and 3 bases stayed unmatched. This CDR3 is built from 13 residues. CDR3 sequence reads: CASRGQGAFEQYF. As DNA, the CDR3 is TGTGCCAGCAGGGGACAGGGGGCTTTCGAGCAGTACTTC.

In its sample, this clonotype was seen a few times. V and J are TRBV4-3 and TRBJ1-4; D is uncertain. The CDR3 consists of 19 residues. Trimming removed 1 base from V and 2 bases from J, with 20 bases in between. CDR1 is LGHNA, CDR2 YSLEER, per germline. The CDR3 nucleotides are TGCGCCAGCAGCCAAGTTATGGGTAATATAGGCAGCACTAATGAAAAACTGTTTTTT. Translation: CASSQVMGNIGSTNEKLFF.

In its sample, this clonotype is medium-sized (0.01 to 0.1%). CDR3 protein: CASSYQGRAKNIQYF. Written as DNA, the CDR3 is TGTGCCAGCAGCTACCAGGGGAGAGCCAAAAACATTCAGTACTTC. This rearrangement joins TRBV7-2 to TRBJ2-4, with D perhaps TRBD1 (6 bases). The CDR3 loop spans 15 amino acids. The germline V gene has CDR1 SGHTA and CDR2 FQGNSA. V dropped 4 bases and J dropped 0 bases, with 10 bases sitting between them.

Only one count was recorded for this clonotype. The chain carries TRBV5-4 and TRBJ2-2, with D unclear. The ends were cut back, 0 bases at V and 6 bases at J, with 6 bases in the middle. The CDR3 spans 13 residues. From germline, CDR1 is SGHNT and CDR2 YYREEE (reference sequence). This CDR3 is CASSLESPGELFF. CDR3 in DNA: TGTGCCAGCAGCTTGGAGTCACCCGGGGAGCTGTTTTTT.

The chain combines TRBV12-3 or TRBV12-4 with TRBJ2-2; 11 bases line up with TRBD2. V was clipped by 5 bases and J by 4 bases; unmatched bases: 6. The CDR3 contains 16 residues. The CDR3 region is CASSMALAGVTGELFF. The CDR3 DNA follows: TGTGCCAGCAGTATGGCACTAGCGGGGGTCACCGGGGAGCTGTTTTTT.

V and J are TRBV5-6 and TRBJ2-7; TRBD1 matches 8 bases. The CDR3 is 15 residues long. Trimming cost V 0 bases and J 6 bases; bases outside gene matches: 8. Germline V gene sequence: CDR1 SGHDT, CDR2 YYEEEE. CDR3 loop: CASSLAPGQGSEQYV. The CDR3 DNA follows: TGTGCCAGCAGCTTGGCCCCCGGACAGGGTAGCGAGCAGTACGTC.

The V gene is TRBV10-3, the J gene TRBJ2-3; TRBD2 matches 11 bases. This CDR3 is built from 17 residues. Germline V lookup: CDR1 ENHRY, CDR2 SYGVKD. The V segment lost 4 bases and the J segment 4 bases; nucleotides outside the gene matches: 10. CDR3: CAISGLAGHLTPDTQYF. CDR3 nucleotide sequence: TGTGCCATCAGTGGACTAGCGGGGCACCTCACCCCAGATACGCAGTATTTT.

The chain recombines TRBV10-3 with TRBJ2-5; D uncertain. V lost 5 bases and J 0 bases, leaving 7 bases between the germline ends. Germline V CDR1 and CDR2: ENHRY, SYGVKD. The CDR3 has 13 amino acids. The CDR3 DNA is TGTGCCATCAGTCAAGACAACCAAGAGACCCAGTACTTC. It translates to CAISQDNQETQYF.

The chain employs TRBV12-3 or TRBV12-4 and TRBJ2-5, with D perhaps assigned TRBD1 or TRBD2 (7 bases each). The CDR3 contains 14 residues. Trimming stripped 6 bases from V and 3 bases from J, with 14 bases between. The CDR3 nucleotides are TGTGCCAGCAGCCCGACAGGGAGGGAAGAGACCCAGTACTTC. This encodes CASSPTGREETQYF.

The V gene is TRBV11-2, the J gene TRBJ2-7; 12 positions match TRBD2. In germline, CDR1 is SGHAT, CDR2 FQNNGV. Trimming cost V 5 bases and J 2 bases; bases outside gene matches: 1. This CDR3 contains 14 residues. The DNA of the CDR3 is TGTGCCAGCAGCACTAGCGGGGGGACCTACGAGCAGTACTTC. Its protein product is CASSTSGGTYEQYF.

This clonotype was counted ten times or more. The chain employs TRBV7-6 and TRBJ2-3, with 8 bases that match TRBD2. The J segment lost 1 base and the V segment lost 1 base, leaving 4 bases of the junction unmatched. In germline, CDR1 is SGHVS, CDR2 FNYEAQ. This CDR3 has 16 amino acids. The CDR3 protein is CASSLVFSGGTDTQYF. In nucleotides, the CDR3 is TGTGCCAGCAGCTTAGTTTTTAGCGGGGGCACAGATACGCAGTATTTT.

The chain joins TRBV20-1 to TRBJ2-5; D tentatively fits TRBD1 or TRBD2 (6 bases each). Germline values: CDR1 DFQATT, CDR2 SNEGSKA (reference sequence). The CDR3 runs to 14 residues. Trimming cost V 2 bases and J 2 bases, with 12 bases left between them. CDR3: CSARRTGTQETQYF. The DNA for the CDR3 is TGCAGTGCTAGACGAACAGGGACTCAAGAGACCCAGTACTTC.